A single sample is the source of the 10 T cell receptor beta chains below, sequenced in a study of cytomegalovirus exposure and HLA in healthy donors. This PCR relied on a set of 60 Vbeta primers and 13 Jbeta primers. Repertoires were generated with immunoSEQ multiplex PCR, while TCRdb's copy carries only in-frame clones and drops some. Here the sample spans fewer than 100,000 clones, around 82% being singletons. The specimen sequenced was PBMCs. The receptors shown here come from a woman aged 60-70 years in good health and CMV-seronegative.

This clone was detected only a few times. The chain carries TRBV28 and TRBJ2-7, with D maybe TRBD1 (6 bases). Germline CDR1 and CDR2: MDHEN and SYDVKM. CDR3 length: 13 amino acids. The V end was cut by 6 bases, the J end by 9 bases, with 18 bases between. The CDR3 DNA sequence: TGTGCCAGCAGGGGACATGGAGTTCTTCGGCAGTACTTC. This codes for CASRGHGVLRQYF.

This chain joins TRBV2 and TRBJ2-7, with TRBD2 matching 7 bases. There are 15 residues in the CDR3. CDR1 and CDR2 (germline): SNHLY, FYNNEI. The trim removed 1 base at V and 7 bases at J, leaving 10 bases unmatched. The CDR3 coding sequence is TGTGCCAGCAGTGAAGGAATAGGACTAGTCTGGGAGCAGTACTTC. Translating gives CASSEGIGLVWEQYF.

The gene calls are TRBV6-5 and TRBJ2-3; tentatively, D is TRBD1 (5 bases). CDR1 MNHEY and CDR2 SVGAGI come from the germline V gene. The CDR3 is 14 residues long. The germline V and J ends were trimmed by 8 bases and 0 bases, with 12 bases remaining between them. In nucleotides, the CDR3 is TGTGCCAGCGGTTTCAGGGTGAGCACAGATACGCAGTATTTT. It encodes CASGFRVSTDTQYF.

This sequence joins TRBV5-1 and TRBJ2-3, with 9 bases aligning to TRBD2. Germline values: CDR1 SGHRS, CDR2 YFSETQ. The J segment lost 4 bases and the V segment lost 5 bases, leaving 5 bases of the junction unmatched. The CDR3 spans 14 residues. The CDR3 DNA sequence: TGCGCCAGCAGGCGGGAGGGCCAAGCAGATACGCAGTATTTT. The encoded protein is CASRREGQADTQYF.

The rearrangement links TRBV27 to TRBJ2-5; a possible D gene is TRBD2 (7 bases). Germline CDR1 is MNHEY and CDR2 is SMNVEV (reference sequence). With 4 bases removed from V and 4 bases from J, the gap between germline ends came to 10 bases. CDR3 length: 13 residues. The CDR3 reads CASSYREGETQYF. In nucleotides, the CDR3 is TGTGCCAGCAGTTACAGGGAGGGAGAGACCCAGTACTTC.

DNA for the CDR3: TGTGCCACCAGCAGAGAGACCGCAGGGGGCGGCGGGGAGCTGTTTTTT. Amino acids: CATSRETAGGGGELFF. The chain recombines TRBV15 with TRBJ2-2, with 8 bases aligning to TRBD1. Trimming took 0 bases from V and 7 from J; bases not matched to a gene: 7. Germline CDR1 and CDR2: LNHNV and YYDKDF (reference sequence). This CDR3 spans 16 amino acids.

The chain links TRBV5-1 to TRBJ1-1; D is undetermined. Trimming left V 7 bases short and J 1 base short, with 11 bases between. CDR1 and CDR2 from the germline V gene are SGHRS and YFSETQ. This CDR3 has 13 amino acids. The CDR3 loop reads CASQSRENTEAFF. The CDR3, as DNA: TGCGCCAGCCAGAGCCGGGAGAACACTGAAGCTTTCTTT.

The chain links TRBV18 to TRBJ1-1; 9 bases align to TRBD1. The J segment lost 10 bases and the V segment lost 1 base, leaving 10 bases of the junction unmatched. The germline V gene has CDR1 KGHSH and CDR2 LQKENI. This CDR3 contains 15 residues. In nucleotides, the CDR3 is TGTGCCAGCTCACCACTTAAAACAGGGGGCGGAATAGCTTTCTTT. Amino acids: CASSPLKTGGGIAFF.

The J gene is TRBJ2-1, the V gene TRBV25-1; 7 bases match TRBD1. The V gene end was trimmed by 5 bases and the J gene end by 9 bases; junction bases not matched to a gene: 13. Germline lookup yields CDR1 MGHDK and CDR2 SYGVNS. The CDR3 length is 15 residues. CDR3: CASSQGGAGHSEQFF. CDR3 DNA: TGTGCCAGCAGTCAAGGGGGCGCTGGGCACAGTGAGCAGTTCTTC.

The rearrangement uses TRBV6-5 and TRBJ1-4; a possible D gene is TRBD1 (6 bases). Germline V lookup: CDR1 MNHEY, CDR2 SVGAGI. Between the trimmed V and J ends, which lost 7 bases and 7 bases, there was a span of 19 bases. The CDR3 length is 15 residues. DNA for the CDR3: TGTGCCAGCAATATACATCGGGGGGCGAGTGAAAAACTGTTTTTT. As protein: CASNIHRGASEKLFF.